This T cell receptor (beta chain) was identified in a study of blood T cell repertoires in COVID-19. Study background: The origin of the acute and convalescent COVID-19 samples was the United States, Italy and Spain.

The protocol was immunoSEQ multiplex PCR, while the TCRdb copy is restricted to in-frame clones and leaves out a portion. The repertoire consists of 150,000 to 200,000 clones, with 88% occurring once and the leading ten covering 9% to 10%. Those enrolled, adults aged roughly 18 to 95 years, came from 25 or so US areas. Cohort 3 recovered donors had two negative PCRs, clearance, or symptom resolution. This clone was detected once. V lost 4 bases to trimming and J lost 5 bases; unmatched junction nucleotides: 8. CDR1 and CDR2 from the germline V gene are SGHKS and YYEKEE (reference sequence). The CDR3 has 15 amino acids.

This TCR derives from a woman aged 18-30 years who had recovered from COVID-19. Sequences were obtained from PBMCs or T cells enriched from blood (not recorded which). The chain links TRBV5-5 to TRBJ2-4; TRBD1 aligns across 8 bases. CDR3 amino acids: CASSPMDREQNIQYF. The CDR3 DNA follows: TGTGCCAGCAGCCCTATGGACAGGGAACAAAACATTCAGTACTTC.